Shown below are 9 T cell receptor beta chains from a single sample sequenced in a study of cytotoxic CD8 clonotypes in ibrutinib-treated CLL. Clones were read by immunoSEQ multiplex PCR, and TCRdb kept only the in-frame ones, dropping some. The sample consists of more than 200,000 clones, roughly 74% of them appearing once. The sequences come from PBMCs, collected after 24 months of ibrutinib treatment. The source is a human donor with chronic lymphocytic leukemia.

V usage is TRBV7-8 and J usage is TRBJ2-5; 9 bases agree with TRBD1. This CDR3 is 15 amino acids long. Germline loops: CDR1 SGHVS, CDR2 FQNEAQ. J was trimmed by 4 bases and V by 1 base; bases with no gene match: 4. The CDR3 region has the DNA TGTGCCAGCAGCTTAGTCTTGACAGGGGGAGAGACCCAGTACTTC. This sequence encodes CASSLVLTGGETQYF.

The CDR3, as DNA: TGTGCCAGCAGCTTTTCTGGCTTCAATGAGCAGTTCTTC. Translated: CASSFSGFNEQFF. This chain links TRBV7-9 with TRBJ2-1; the D is unclear. Trimming took off 3 bases at V and 6 bases at J, with 9 bases between the two ends. The CDR3 is 13 amino acids. Looked up from germline, CDR1 is SEHNR and CDR2 is FQNEAQ (reference sequence).

The genes are TRBV12-5 and TRBJ2-1; tentatively, D is TRBD1 (5 bases). The CDR3 loop spans 15 amino acids. Trimming removed 6 bases from V and 4 bases from J, with 16 bases in between. Per germline, CDR1 LGHNT and CDR2 FRNRAP. DNA of the CDR3: TGTGCTAGTGGCTCCGACTGGGGCCTATACAATGAGCAGTTCTTC. The encoded protein is CASGSDWGLYNEQFF.

The rearrangement links TRBV2 to TRBJ2-7, with 7 bases lining up with TRBD1. CDR1 SNHLY and CDR2 FYNNEI come from the germline V gene. The junction had 5 bases not matched to a gene; V was cut back by 7 bases and J by 2 bases. The CDR3 length is 13 residues. The CDR3 protein is CASTGTEPYEQYF. CDR3 coding DNA: TGTGCCAGCACCGGGACAGAACCCTACGAGCAGTACTTC.

V and J are TRBV27 and TRBJ2-3, with TRBD1 matching 8 bases. CDR1 is MNHEY and CDR2 is SMNVEV in the germline V gene (reference sequence). V was clipped by 3 bases and J by 4 bases; unmatched bases: 3. The CDR3 has 14 residues. CDR3 coding DNA: TGTGCCAGCAGTTTTTCAGGGGGCGCAGATACGCAGTATTTT. It translates to CASSFSGGADTQYF.

The chain uses TRBV7-6 and TRBJ2-7; D is possibly TRBD1 or TRBD2 (5 bases each). The CDR3 has 14 residues. V lost 3 bases to trimming and J lost 2 bases, with 11 bases between them. Germline CDR1 and CDR2: SGHVS and FNYEAQ. CDR3 bases: TGTGCCAGCAGCTTTTCCGGGGCCCCCTACGAGCAGTACTTC. As protein: CASSFSGAPYEQYF.

The genes are TRBV29-1 and TRBJ2-3; D is unresolved. CDR3 length: 15 amino acids. The germline gives CDR1 SQVTM, CDR2 ANQGSEA. Trimming removed 7 bases from V and 3 bases from J, with 20 bases in between. The DNA for the CDR3 is TGCAGCGGTATCAACAGTGAGGCCTTGACAGATACGCAGTATTTT. Its protein product is CSGINSEALTDTQYF.

This chain joins TRBV30 and TRBJ2-7; a weak D match, TRBD2 (6 bases). The germline V gene has CDR1 GTSNPN and CDR2 SVGIG (reference sequence). The CDR3 totals 14 residues. V lost 0 bases and J lost 0, with 9 bases in between. CDR3 sequence reads: CAWSVHGSSYEQYF. CDR3 DNA sequence: TGTGCCTGGAGTGTCCACGGGAGCTCCTACGAGCAGTACTTC.

V usage is TRBV29-1 and J usage is TRBJ1-3, with D unresolved. CDR3 length equals 15 residues. Looked up from germline, CDR1 is SQVTM and CDR2 is ANQGSEA. Trimming stripped 4 bases from V and 0 bases from J, with 13 bases between. CDR3 DNA sequence: TGCAGCGTTGCGGAGATGAATCTCTCTGGAAACACCATATATTTT. The encoded protein is CSVAEMNLSGNTIYF.